The 31 T cell receptor beta chains listed next were all sequenced from one sample in a study of blood T cell repertoires in COVID-19. Libraries were prepared by immunoSEQ multiplex PCR; TCRdb keeps only in-frame clonotypes and omits some of them. This sample has approximately 200,000 clones, with 94% found just once. Sequencing was done on a sample of peripheral blood. All receptors derive from a man younger than 40 with COVID-19, enrolled during active disease.

V gene TRBV6-5 combines with J gene TRBJ2-5; 8 bases match TRBD2. V shed 5 bases, J shed 5 bases, and the junction held 10 bases outside the gene matches. CDR1 and CDR2 from the germline V gene are MNHEY and SVGAGI. The length of the CDR3 is 15 residues. The CDR3 DNA reads TGTGCCAGCAGTCTAACCGGGGGGGCCGAGGAGACCCAGTACTTC. This sequence encodes CASSLTGGAEETQYF.

The chain couples TRBV3-1 (or the pseudogene TRBV3-2) to TRBJ1-3, with no clear D. Per germline, CDR1 LGHDT and CDR2 YNNKEL (reference sequence). Trimming left V 0 bases short and J 0 bases short, with 9 bases between. This CDR3 has 16 residues. Written as DNA, the CDR3 is TGTGCCAGCAGCCAAGATTCGAGCGACTCTGGAAACACCATATATTTT. Translating gives CASSQDSSDSGNTIYF.

V usage is TRBV6-1 and J usage is TRBJ1-2; 7 bases align to TRBD1. This CDR3 region has 15 residues. Trimming removed 1 base from V and 5 bases from J; junction bases left unmatched: 7. Germline assignment: CDR1 MNHNS and CDR2 SASEGT. In DNA form, the CDR3 reads TGTGCCAGCAGTGAAGACCGGGACAGCTTATATGGCTACACCTTC. It translates to CASSEDRDSLYGYTF.

V and J are TRBV19 and TRBJ1-4; 8 bases match TRBD1. The germline V gene has CDR1 LNHDA and CDR2 SQIVND (reference sequence). V was clipped by 5 bases and J by 2 bases; unmatched bases: 4. The CDR3 is made up of 15 amino acids. CDR3 sequence reads: CASSAHRGTNEKLFF. As DNA, the CDR3 is TGTGCCAGTAGTGCCCACAGGGGGACTAATGAAAAACTGTTTTTT.

The V and J genes are TRBV10-1 and TRBJ1-1, with TRBD1 as a possible D gene (5 bases). Germline assignment: CDR1 WNHNN and CDR2 SYGVQD (reference sequence). The germline V and J ends were trimmed by 10 bases and 5 bases, with 17 bases remaining between them. The CDR3 sequence is 13 residues long. For the CDR3, the DNA is TGCGCCACCCGGGAGGGGAGCGGAACTGAAGCTTTCTTT. This codes for CATREGSGTEAFF.

DNA for the CDR3: TGTGCCAGCAGCGGTACAGTTACCGGGGAGCTGTTTTTT. It codes for CASSGTVTGELFF. The chain uses TRBV5-4 and TRBJ2-2; no clear D. This CDR3 has 13 residues. V was pared by 4 bases and J by 5 bases, with 9 bases between. CDR1 SGHNT and CDR2 YYREEE come from the germline V gene (reference sequence).

The V and J genes are TRBV7-9 and TRBJ1-4, with D hard to call. This CDR3 spans 13 amino acids. Germline V gene lookup returns CDR1 SEHNR and CDR2 FQNEAQ (reference sequence). V was clipped by 6 bases and J by 0 bases, with 5 bases between them. The CDR3 reads CASRRATNEKLFF. CDR3 in DNA: TGTGCCAGCAGGAGGGCAACTAATGAAAAACTGTTTTTT.

The chain is built from TRBV10-3 and TRBJ2-1; tentative D call: TRBD2 (5 bases). Germline V gene lookup returns CDR1 ENHRY and CDR2 SYGVKD. This CDR3 comprises 16 residues. Between the trimmed V and J ends, which lost 3 bases and 0 bases, there was a span of 12 bases. This CDR3 is CAISDRTGSSYNEQFF. The CDR3 DNA reads TGTGCCATCAGTGACCGTACGGGGAGCTCCTACAATGAGCAGTTCTTC.

The table lists this clone with a count of one. CDR3 sequence: CASSFDRNTEAFF. The CDR3 nucleotides are TGCGCCAGCAGCTTTGACAGAAACACTGAAGCTTTCTTT. The chain couples TRBV5-1 to TRBJ1-1, with D perhaps TRBD1 (5 bases). Per the germline V gene, CDR1 is SGHRS and CDR2 is YFSETQ. CDR3 length: 13 residues. V was clipped by 2 bases and J by 2 bases, with 7 bases between them.

This clone was detected a few times. V is TRBV6-4 and J is TRBJ1-1; a possible D gene is TRBD1 (6 bases). The CDR3 totals 16 residues. Germline V gene lookup returns CDR1 MRHNA and CDR2 SNTAGT. Trimming took 7 bases from V and 0 from J, leaving 18 bases between them. This CDR3 is CASNKDRPNMNTEAFF. In DNA form, the CDR3 reads TGTGCCAGCAACAAGGACAGACCCAACATGAACACTGAAGCTTTCTTT.

V is TRBV14 and J is TRBJ1-6, with 10 positions matching TRBD1. The CDR3 runs 15 residues. Per germline, CDR1 SGHDN and CDR2 FVKESK. V trimming: 1 base; J trimming: 9 bases; junction bases outside the gene matches: 3. The CDR3 DNA follows: TGTGCCAGCAGCCAAGGACAGGGGGCGCGTTCACCCCTCCACTTT. It codes for CASSQGQGARSPLHF.

This chain joins TRBV13 and TRBJ2-1; 9 bases line up with TRBD2. The ends lost 4 bases at V and 4 bases at J; junction bases unmatched: 11. Germline V gene sequence: CDR1 PRHDT, CDR2 FYEKMQ (reference sequence). This CDR3 is 17 amino acids long. The CDR3 protein is CASSSLQRGVSYNEQFF. The CDR3, as DNA: TGTGCCAGCAGCTCCCTCCAGCGGGGGGTATCATACAATGAGCAGTTCTTC.

The rearrangement links TRBV29-1 to TRBJ2-7; 7 nucleotides align to TRBD1. CDR3 length equals 13 residues. The trim removed 7 bases at V and 2 bases at J, leaving 8 bases unmatched. Germline CDR1 and CDR2: SQVTM and ANQGSEA. CDR3 in DNA: TGCAGCGCCGGAACAGGGGACCCCTACGAGCAGTACTTC. Translated: CSAGTGDPYEQYF.

V gene TRBV7-6 combines with J gene TRBJ1-6, with D uncertain. The CDR3 consists of 14 residues. Germline CDR1 and CDR2: SGHVS and FNYEAQ. The V end lost 5 bases, the J end lost 8 bases, and 13 bases lay between the germline ends. As DNA, the CDR3 is TGTGCCAGCAGCCTCGATGGGCCGTATTCACCCCTCCACTTT. It codes for CASSLDGPYSPLHF.

CDR3 residues: CASSQALAGVPSTDTQYF. The CDR3 region has the DNA TGTGCCAGCAGCCAAGCACTAGCGGGGGTTCCAAGCACAGATACGCAGTATTTT. The chain joins TRBV4-2 to TRBJ2-3, with TRBD2 matching 11 bases. The CDR3 runs to 18 residues. After removal of 1 base from V and 0 bases from J, the junction contained 6 bases not matched to a gene. The germline V gene encodes CDR1 LGHNA and CDR2 YNFKEQ.

In DNA form, the CDR3 reads TGTGCCAGCAGCCTACTTTCTGGAGTTGGAAACACCATATATTTT. It encodes CASSLLSGVGNTIYF. The V gene is TRBV11-2, the J gene TRBJ1-3; D ambiguous. Looked up from germline, CDR1 is SGHAT and CDR2 is FQNNGV. The CDR3 length is 15 residues. Between the trimmed V and J ends, which lost 5 bases and 3 bases, there was a span of 14 bases.

The chain employs TRBV6-5 and TRBJ1-3; TRBD1 matches at 9 bases. From germline, CDR1 is MNHEY and CDR2 SVGAGI. V trimming: 5 bases; J trimming: 4 bases; junction bases outside the gene matches: 6. The CDR3 totals 15 residues. The CDR3: CASSPTGGSGNTIYF. The CDR3 coding sequence is TGTGCCAGCAGTCCCACAGGGGGCTCGGGAAACACCATATATTTT.

This chain uses TRBV5-4 with TRBJ2-2; 8 positions match TRBD2. Germline values: CDR1 SGHNT, CDR2 YYREEE (reference sequence). The J segment lost 5 bases and the V segment lost 5 bases, leaving 14 bases of the junction unmatched. The CDR3 spans 17 residues. The CDR3 reads CASSSRTSPTQTGELFF. The CDR3 nucleotides are TGTGCCAGCAGTTCGCGGACTAGCCCCACCCAGACCGGGGAGCTGTTTTTT.

This chain's CDR3 is CASSPAPGQGAGEQYF. The CDR3 nucleotides read TGTGCCAGCAGCCCTGCCCCGGGACAGGGGGCGGGAGAGCAGTACTTC. The chain is built from TRBV6-4 and TRBJ2-7, with 12 bases aligning to TRBD1. Germline CDR1 MRHNA, CDR2 SNTAGT. The CDR3 runs to 16 residues. V lost 6 bases, J lost 7 bases, and 13 bases stayed unmatched.

The chain employs TRBV27 and TRBJ1-5, with TRBD1 as a possible D gene (5 bases). V was cut by 3 bases and J by 9 bases, with 15 bases left in between. The length of the CDR3 is 14 residues. Germline loops: CDR1 MNHEY, CDR2 SMNVEV (reference sequence). The CDR3 sequence: CASSLRGTPGPQHF. CDR3 nucleotides: TGTGCCAGCAGTTTGCGCGGGACCCCGGGGCCCCAGCATTTT.

The genes are TRBV9 and TRBJ2-6; 10 nucleotides agree with TRBD1. The germline V gene has CDR1 SGDLS and CDR2 YYNGEE. The CDR3 covers 18 residues. V was pared by 3 bases and J by 0 bases, with 6 bases of the junction left unmatched. The CDR3 coding sequence is TGTGCCAGCAGCGAGACAGGGGGCACTATCTCTGGGGCCAACGTCCTGACTTTC. It encodes CASSETGGTISGANVLTF.

This clone was detected a few times. V gene TRBV7-2 combines with J gene TRBJ1-2; perhaps TRBD1 as D (5 bases). Trimming removed 4 bases at V and 7 bases at J, with 16 bases between. The CDR3 sequence is 14 residues long. From germline, CDR1 is SGHTA and CDR2 FQGNSA. CDR3 in amino acids: CASSSYRQSVGYTF. DNA of the CDR3: TGTGCCAGCAGCTCTTATCGACAGTCTGTTGGCTACACCTTC.

V usage is TRBV27 and J usage is TRBJ1-4; TRBD1 matches at 9 bases. The CDR3 sequence is 14 residues long. With V trimmed by 6 bases and J by 7 bases, 6 bases remained unmatched. Germline CDR1 and CDR2: MNHEY and SMNVEV (reference sequence). CDR3 DNA: TGTGCCAGCAGAAGGGACAGGGTTCGTGAAAAACTGTTTTTT. Translation gives CASRRDRVREKLFF.

The sample holds one count of this clone. The rearrangement links TRBV6-5 to TRBJ1-2; D may be TRBD1 (5 bases). The V gene lost 6 bases and the J gene lost 8 bases, with 10 bases spanning the gap. The CDR3 extends over 11 amino acids. Germline assignment: CDR1 MNHEY and CDR2 SVGAGI. CDR3 DNA sequence: TGTGCCAGCAGGTCAGGGTGGGGCTACACCTTC. Translation: CASRSGWGYTF.

This chain links TRBV11-2 with TRBJ2-7, with 7 bases fitting TRBD2. CDR1 and CDR2 from the germline V gene are SGHAT and FQNNGV. The trim removed 5 bases at V and 0 bases at J, leaving 16 bases unmatched. There are 18 residues in the CDR3. The CDR3 here is CASSVGKRLAPLSYEQYF. DNA for the CDR3: TGTGCCAGCAGCGTAGGGAAGCGACTAGCTCCACTCTCCTACGAGCAGTACTTC.

This clone has just one count. The chain couples TRBV3-1 (or the pseudogene TRBV3-2) to TRBJ1-3, with D unclear. CDR1 LGHDT and CDR2 YNNKEL come from the germline V gene (reference sequence). This CDR3 spans 12 amino acids. The V and J ends lost 5 bases and 4 bases respectively, with 6 bases between them. The CDR3 DNA is TGTGCCAGCAGCGCGACAGGAAACACCATATATTTT. It translates to CASSATGNTIYF.

The chain links TRBV19 to TRBJ1-2, with D possibly matching TRBD1 (6 bases). Germline V lookup: CDR1 LNHDA, CDR2 SQIVND (reference sequence). The V end lost 6 bases, the J end lost 4 bases, and 12 bases lay between the germline ends. The CDR3 sequence is 13 residues long. As DNA, the CDR3 is TGTGCCAGTAGGGCGACAGGCCTCTATGGCTACACCTTC. This codes for CASRATGLYGYTF.

This clone was detected only once. The chain combines TRBV12-3 or TRBV12-4 with TRBJ2-7; a weak D match, TRBD2 (7 bases). With 6 bases removed from V and 7 bases from J, the gap between germline ends came to 13 bases. The CDR3 sequence is 12 residues long. The CDR3 nucleotides read TGTGCCAGCAGCCCCGGGGGGCGAGAGCAGTACTTC. Residues: CASSPGGREQYF.

This chain connects TRBV7-6 to TRBJ2-7, with 7 bases matching TRBD2. V was pared by 4 bases and J by 2 bases, with 2 bases of the junction left unmatched. The CDR3 length is 13 residues. CDR1 is SGHVS and CDR2 is FNYEAQ in the germline V gene. The CDR3 bases are TGTGCCAGCAGCTCCGGGACTACCTACGAGCAGTACTTC. Translating gives CASSSGTTYEQYF.

In nucleotides, the CDR3 is TGTGCCAGCACAGGGGTAGCTAACTATGGCTACACCTTC. Translating it yields CASTGVANYGYTF. The chain employs TRBV9 and TRBJ1-2; the D gene is possibly TRBD1 (6 bases). CDR3 length: 13 amino acids. The germline V gene has CDR1 SGDLS and CDR2 YYNGEE. V shed 6 bases and J shed 0 bases, with 9 bases lying between them.

The chain couples TRBV19 to TRBJ1-5; weak D call: TRBD1 (5 bases). Germline V gives CDR1 LNHDA, CDR2 SQIVND (reference sequence). The CDR3 runs 15 residues. V shed 5 bases and J shed 6 bases, with 17 bases lying between them. CDR3 residues: CASSGGGGSGQPQHF. Here the CDR3 DNA reads TGTGCCAGTAGTGGTGGTGGGGGGTCGGGTCAGCCCCAGCATTTT. Full variable domain (remainder filled in from reference TRBV19 and TRBJ1-5): DGGITQSPKYLFRKEGQNVTLSCEQNLNHDAMYWYRQDPGQGLRLIYYSQIVNDFQKGDIAEGYSVSREKKESFPLTVTSAQKNPTAFYLCASSGGGGSGQPQHFGDGTRLSIL.